This is a list of T cell receptor beta chains from one sample in a study of metastatic and nonmetastatic thyroid tumors. TCRdb re-called the PCR reads through MiXCR. This table holds about 20,000 clones, about 24% found once. The material sequenced was tumor tissue. All receptors come from a female donor with papillary thyroid cancer or a benign thyroid nodule (not recorded which). Some clones in this sample may be carry-over from other donors' samples. Both conserved end residues are part of each CDR3. Each record gives: clone size, V gene, J gene, D gene, CDR3 protein. D genes are given only for firm matches. Clone size is shown for a subset of rows, as once, few, many or a class of expanded clone.

clone size: many; V gene: TRBV20-1; J gene: TRBJ1-2; D gene: NA; CDR3 protein: CNPGGYYGYTF
clone size: many; V gene: TRBV11-2; J gene: TRBJ2-1; D gene: NA; CDR3 protein: CASSLFGNEQFF
clone size: few; V gene: TRBV28; J gene: TRBJ1-2; D gene: NA; CDR3 protein: CASSLAAGYTF
clone size: many; V gene: TRBV18; J gene: TRBJ2-1; D gene: NA; CDR3 protein: CASSRGTSPRNDEQFF
clone size: NA; V gene: TRBV30; J gene: TRBJ1-1; D gene: NA; CDR3 protein: CASRGNTEAFF
clone size: NA; V gene: TRBV28; J gene: TRBJ2-7; D gene: TRBD1; CDR3 protein: CASSLLGQTYEQYF
clone size: NA; V gene: TRBV11-2; J gene: TRBJ1-1; D gene: NA; CDR3 protein: CASSQVRGSEAFF
clone size: many; V gene: TRBV5-6; J gene: TRBJ2-3; D gene: TRBD2; CDR3 protein: CASSSAGAGTDTQYF
clone size: many; V gene: TRBV7-2; J gene: TRBJ2-7; D gene: TRBD1; CDR3 protein: CASSQDRVNYEQYF
clone size: few; V gene: TRBV19; J gene: TRBJ1-4; D gene: NA; CDR3 protein: CASSTVWPGEKLFF